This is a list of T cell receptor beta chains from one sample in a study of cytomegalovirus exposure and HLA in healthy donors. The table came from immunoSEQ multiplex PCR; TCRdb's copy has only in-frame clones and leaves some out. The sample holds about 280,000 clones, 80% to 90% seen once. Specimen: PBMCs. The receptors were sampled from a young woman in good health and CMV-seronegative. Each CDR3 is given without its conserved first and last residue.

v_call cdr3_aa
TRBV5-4 ASSLGAGVDTQY
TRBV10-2 ASRGTSGRWETQY
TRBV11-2 ASSLAGTGNTIY
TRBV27 ASSLIPQGGSYGYT
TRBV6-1 ASSEMQGAGLETQY
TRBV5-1 ASSLGPGSEAPQH
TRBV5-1 ASSLSSGQGADTQY
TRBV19 ASRPTGGNQPQH
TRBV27 ASSLLLAHSYNEQF
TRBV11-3 ASSLEDRDWAEAF
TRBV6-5 ASSYSGGSSEKLF
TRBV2 ASTLTWDRGPPMTSGEPYEQY
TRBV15 ATRGTSGGNNEQF
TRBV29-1 SVDFRDRGNEQF
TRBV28 ASSSTGILGYT
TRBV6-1 ASRPTGRAYEQY
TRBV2 ASGEEVPYEQY
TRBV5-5 ASSITRSDGGNTIY
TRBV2 ASSGEGVGQPQH
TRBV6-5 ATLGGRNANYGYT
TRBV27 ASSSPTRGDNEQF
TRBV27 ASSFVAPGGLTDTQY
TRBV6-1 ASTPLQGADTEAF
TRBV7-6 ASSLAQSGSEQY